This passage covers 26 T cell receptor beta chains from one sample sequenced in a study of T cell repertoires in ileal Crohn's disease. Sequencing was performed with immunoSEQ multiplex PCR; in TCRdb, only in-frame clones are kept and a portion is missing. The sample contains 13,000 or so clones, around 80% of which appear only once. The time point: neoterminal ileum biopsy at postoperative endoscopy, about 6 months after surgery. Sequencing input: ileal tissue. Source of these receptors: an adult with Crohn's disease.

The chain employs TRBV28 and TRBJ2-6, with unresolved D. This CDR3 is 18 amino acids long. V was shortened by 5 bases and J by 0 bases, with 17 bases between the two germline ends. CDR1 is MDHEN, CDR2 SYDVKM, per germline. In DNA, the CDR3 is TGTGCCAGCAGTAAAAGAGAACGGTTCTTCTCTGGGGCCAACGTCCTGACTTTC. Translating it yields CASSKRERFFSGANVLTF.

The genes are TRBV5-6 and TRBJ1-6; no firm D call. The CDR3 has 15 amino acids. Germline values: CDR1 SGHDT, CDR2 YYEEEE. Trimming took off 5 bases at V and 9 bases at J, with 18 bases between the two ends. CDR3 DNA sequence: TGTGCCAGCAGTGGGAGCCTCCATCCGGGTTCACCCCTCCACTTT. This gives the protein CASSGSLHPGSPLHF. Full variable domain (remainder filled in from reference TRBV5-6 and TRBJ1-6): DAGVTQSPTHLIKTRGQQVTLRCSPKSGHDTVSWYQQALGQGPQFIFQYYEEEERQRGNFPDRFSGHQFPNYSSELNVNALLLGDSALYLCASSGSLHPGSPLHFGNGTRLTVT.

CDR3 nucleotides: TGCGCCAGCAGCCGGGGGAGCGGGGGGCCTGCAGGCGGCACAGATACGCAGTATTTT. Its translation: CASSRGSGGPAGGTDTQYF. The chain joins TRBV4-3 to TRBJ2-3, with 9 bases matching TRBD2. Trimming took 4 bases from V and 1 from J; bases not matched to a gene: 15. This CDR3 is built from 19 residues. Germline loops: CDR1 LGHNA, CDR2 YSLEER.

The rearrangement links TRBV30 to TRBJ2-1, with 8 bases lining up with TRBD2. The CDR3 runs to 15 residues. Germline V CDR1 and CDR2: GTSNPN, SVGIG (reference sequence). Losses at the gene ends were 3 bases for V and 7 bases for J; bases not matched to a gene: 11. CDR3 loop: CAWSLGLAGRNEQFF. In nucleotides, the CDR3 is TGTGCCTGGAGCCTTGGGCTAGCGGGTAGAAATGAGCAGTTCTTC. Drawing the rest from reference TRBV30 and TRBJ2-1, the complete variable domain is SQTIHQWPATLVQPVGSPLSLECTVEGTSNPNLYWYRQAAGRGLQLLFYSVGIGQISSEVPQNLSASRPQDRQFILSSKKLLLSDSGFYLCAWSLGLAGRNEQFFGPGTRLTVL.

The V gene is TRBV9, the J gene TRBJ1-6, with 10 bases fitting TRBD1. The CDR3 is made up of 15 amino acids. V was pared by 3 bases and J by 7 bases, with 4 bases of the junction left unmatched. The germline V gene encodes CDR1 SGDLS and CDR2 YYNGEE. The CDR3 sequence is CASSAGTGDNSPLHF. The CDR3 coding sequence is TGTGCCAGCAGCGCCGGGACAGGGGACAATTCACCCCTCCACTTT.

The rearrangement joins TRBV29-1 to TRBJ2-3; 7 positions match TRBD2. V lost 3 bases and J lost 4; bases outside the gene matches: 7. CDR3 length equals 14 residues. Germline CDR1 and CDR2: SQVTM and ANQGSEA. The CDR3: CSVDGGLVSDTQYF. Here the CDR3 DNA reads TGCAGCGTTGATGGAGGACTAGTCTCAGATACGCAGTATTTT.

V gene TRBV7-9 combines with J gene TRBJ1-2, with D possibly being TRBD1 (5 bases). The CDR3 loop spans 17 amino acids. CDR1 SEHNR and CDR2 FQNEAQ come from the germline V gene (reference sequence). V was trimmed by 7 bases and J by 0 bases, leaving 21 bases between them. The CDR3: CASTAPLGHEANYGYTF. In DNA, the CDR3 is TGTGCCAGCACCGCGCCCCTTGGACACGAAGCTAACTATGGCTACACCTTC.

The V call is TRBV6-1, the J call TRBJ1-3; D uncertain. Germline CDR1 MNHNS, CDR2 SASEGT. The CDR3 sequence is 16 residues long. V lost 4 bases and J 3 bases, leaving 16 bases between the germline ends. CDR3 region: CASSGRAGANGNTIYF. For the CDR3, the DNA is TGTGCCAGCAGTGGGCGGGCGGGCGCGAATGGAAACACCATATATTTT.

The V and J genes are TRBV7-3 and TRBJ2-1, with 9 bases aligning to TRBD2. The germline V gene encodes CDR1 SGHTA and CDR2 FQGTGA. J was trimmed by 3 bases and V by 3 bases; bases with no gene match: 6. This CDR3 spans 16 amino acids. The CDR3: CASSLGLAGVYNEQFF. CDR3 sequence (DNA): TGTGCCAGCAGCTTGGGGTTAGCGGGGGTCTACAATGAGCAGTTCTTC.

This rearrangement joins TRBV14 to TRBJ1-2, with D possibly being TRBD1 (6 bases). The CDR3 runs to 15 residues. The V gene lost 1 base and the J gene lost 5 bases, with 14 bases spanning the gap. Germline CDR1 SGHDN, CDR2 FVKESK. The DNA for the CDR3 is TGTGCCAGCAGCCAAGGGGGCAGGGGAAGTTATGGCTACACCTTC. Translation: CASSQGGRGSYGYTF.

V and J are TRBV5-1 and TRBJ2-5; TRBD2 might be the D (6 bases). The germline gives CDR1 SGHRS, CDR2 YFSETQ. V was trimmed by 3 bases and J by 1 base, leaving 22 bases between them. The CDR3 runs to 18 residues. The CDR3 reads CASSSVGGAGYPQETQYF. CDR3 DNA: TGCGCCAGCAGCTCCGTGGGTGGGGCGGGGTACCCCCAAGAGACCCAGTACTTC. Complete variable domain (other parts from reference TRBV5-1 and TRBJ2-5): KAGVTQTPRYLIKTRGQQVTLSCSPISGHRSVSWYQQTPGQGLQFLFEYFSETQRNKGNFPGRFSGRQFSNSRSEMNVSTLELGDSALYLCASSSVGGAGYPQETQYFGPGTRLLVL.

V usage is TRBV10-2 and J usage is TRBJ2-7, with a tentative D call TRBD2 (6 bases). V was pared by 3 bases and J by 3 bases, with 12 bases between. Germline V gene lookup returns CDR1 WSHSY and CDR2 SAAADI. The length of the CDR3 is 14 residues. CDR3 region: CASSDGAGYYEQYF. The CDR3 region has the DNA TGCGCCAGCAGTGACGGGGCGGGATACTACGAGCAGTACTTC.

The rearrangement links TRBV4-1 to TRBJ2-5; D not resolved. The V end lost 1 base, the J end lost 5 bases, and 11 bases lay between the germline ends. CDR1 and CDR2 from the germline V gene are MGHRA and YSYEKL. CDR3 length: 14 amino acids. CDR3 nucleotide sequence: TGCGCCAGCAGCCAAGTGCAGGATCGGGAGACCCAGTACTTC. The encoded protein is CASSQVQDRETQYF.

This sequence joins TRBV5-4 and TRBJ2-7, with 9 bases matching TRBD2. J was trimmed by 3 bases and V by 4 bases; bases with no gene match: 5. The CDR3 is made up of 14 amino acids. CDR1 SGHNT and CDR2 YYREEE come from the germline V gene (reference sequence). The DNA of the CDR3 is TGTGCCAGCAGCCTTAGCGGGAGTGTCTACGAGCAGTACTTC. It is translated as CASSLSGSVYEQYF. Together with reference TRBV5-4 and TRBJ2-7, the CDR3 gives the full variable domain: ETGVTQSPTHLIKTRGQQVTLRCSSQSGHNTVSWYQQALGQGPQFIFQYYREEENGRGNFPPRFSGLQFPNYSSELNVNALELDDSALYLCASSLSGSVYEQYFGPGTRLTVT.

This clone was observed a handful of times. V is TRBV5-4 and J is TRBJ2-2; D may be TRBD1 (6 bases). The germline V and J ends were trimmed by 0 bases and 6 bases, with 12 bases remaining between them. The CDR3 has 15 amino acids. The germline V gene encodes CDR1 SGHNT and CDR2 YYREEE (reference sequence). CDR3 sequence (DNA): TGTGCCAGCAGCTTGGTACAGGGTTTGTCCGGGGAGCTGTTTTTT. Encoded protein: CASSLVQGLSGELFF. The full variable domain, its missing parts supplied by reference TRBV5-4 and TRBJ2-2, is ETGVTQSPTHLIKTRGQQVTLRCSSQSGHNTVSWYQQALGQGPQFIFQYYREEENGRGNFPPRFSGLQFPNYSSELNVNALELDDSALYLCASSLVQGLSGELFFGEGSRLTVL.

The V call is TRBV18, the J call TRBJ2-5; tentative D call: TRBD2 (5 bases). CDR3 size: 16 residues. V lost 2 bases, J lost 5 bases, and 18 bases lay in between. Germline CDR1 KGHSH, CDR2 LQKENI. CDR3: CASSPIAASLQETQYF. Here the CDR3 DNA reads TGTGCCAGCTCACCAATCGCCGCTAGCCTCCAGGAGACCCAGTACTTC.

The chain combines TRBV7-2 with TRBJ2-3, with a possible D match to TRBD2 (5 bases). The CDR3 length is 16 residues. The V gene lost 7 bases and the J gene lost 2 bases, with 19 bases spanning the gap. Germline loops: CDR1 SGHTA, CDR2 FQGNSA. The CDR3 DNA follows: TGTGCCAGCACCCTCGGCCTGGCGGGTCTCACAGATACGCAGTATTTT. Encoded protein: CASTLGLAGLTDTQYF.

This rearrangement joins TRBV10-3 to TRBJ2-5, with 7 bases identical to TRBD1. The V gene end was trimmed by 4 bases and the J gene end by 1 base; junction bases not matched to a gene: 3. The germline V gene encodes CDR1 ENHRY and CDR2 SYGVKD. The CDR3 is 14 amino acids. Here the CDR3 DNA reads TGTGCCATCAGTGCGGGGACAGCCCAAGAGACCCAGTACTTC. Protein product: CAISAGTAQETQYF.

The V call is TRBV25-1, the J call TRBJ1-6; TRBD1 matches 8 bases. Germline V lookup: CDR1 MGHDK, CDR2 SYGVNS. The length of the CDR3 is 15 residues. V shed 2 bases and J 7 bases; nucleotides not matched to a gene: 4. CDR3 DNA sequence: TGTGCCAGCAGTGAAAGTCACAGGGGGAATTCACCCCTCCACTTT. This codes for CASSESHRGNSPLHF.

This clone has more than one count but fewer than ten. The J gene is TRBJ1-6, the V gene TRBV28, with 10 bases that match TRBD1. This CDR3 contains 15 residues. V gave up 9 bases and J gave up 0 bases; unmatched junction bases: 2. Germline CDR1 MDHEN, CDR2 SYDVKM. CDR3 DNA: TGTGCCAGTCGACAGGGGGCCTCCTATAATTCACCCCTCCACTTT. As protein: CASRQGASYNSPLHF. The entire variable domain, with the rest obtained from reference TRBV28 and TRBJ1-6, is as follows: DVKVTQSSRYLVKRTGEKVFLECVQDMDHENMFWYRQDPGLGLRLIYFSYDVKMKEKGDIPEGYSVSREKKERFSLILESASTNQTSMYLCASRQGASYNSPLHFGNGTRLTVT.

The table lists this clone with a count of one. The chain couples TRBV25-1 to TRBJ1-1; D is unresolved. With 4 bases removed from V and 1 base from J, the gap between germline ends came to 7 bases. The CDR3 length is 13 residues. Germline CDR1 reads MGHDK; CDR2 reads SYGVNS. CDR3 protein: CASSGPWNTEAFF. The CDR3 coding sequence is TGTGCCAGCAGTGGTCCTTGGAACACTGAAGCTTTCTTT.

The chain employs TRBV28 and TRBJ1-5, with TRBD1 identical over 9 bases. J gave up 6 bases and V 2 bases, and 2 bases lay outside the gene matches. The CDR3 length is 14 residues. CDR1 is MDHEN, CDR2 SYDVKM, per germline. The DNA of the CDR3 is TGTGCCAGCAGTTTAGGGGACAGGGTTCAGCCCCAGCATTTT. Protein: CASSLGDRVQPQHF. The variable domain in full, with the rest retrieved from reference TRBV28 and TRBJ1-5, is DVKVTQSSRYLVKRTGEKVFLECVQDMDHENMFWYRQDPGLGLRLIYFSYDVKMKEKGDIPEGYSVSREKKERFSLILESASTNQTSMYLCASSLGDRVQPQHFGDGTRLSIL.

Remarks on this clone: This CDR3 fails to terminate in the conserved phenylalanine or tryptophan, so it likely reflects a read error. The chain is built from TRBV28 and TRBJ1-2; a possible D gene is TRBD1 (5 bases). The CDR3 is 14 amino acids. Germline V lookup: CDR1 MDHEN, CDR2 SYDVKM. The germline V and J ends were trimmed by 6 bases and 0 bases, with 11 bases remaining between them. CDR3 residues: CASRAGGTNYGYTL. CDR3 coding DNA: TGTGCCAGCAGGGCCGGGGGGACTAACTATGGCTACACCCTC.

This chain links TRBV7-2 with TRBJ1-2; D unresolved. The V and J ends lost 3 bases and 3 bases respectively, with 11 bases between them. Germline loops: CDR1 SGHTA, CDR2 FQGNSA. The CDR3 contains 14 residues. CDR3 in DNA: TGTGCCAGCAGCTTCGTCGGGGTTCACTATGGCTACACCTTC. It specifies CASSFVGVHYGYTF.

The genes are TRBV5-1 and TRBJ2-2; TRBD2 matches at 7 bases. This CDR3 has 17 amino acids. Germline CDR1 SGHRS, CDR2 YFSETQ. The V segment lost 0 bases and the J segment 1 base; nucleotides outside the gene matches: 6. In nucleotides, the CDR3 is TGCGCCAGCAGCTTGGTTTGGGAGCGGGGGAACACCGGGGAGCTGTTTTTT. Protein sequence: CASSLVWERGNTGELFF.

The V and J genes are TRBV16 and TRBJ2-7, with TRBD2 matching over 8 bases. The germline V gene encodes CDR1 KGHSY and CDR2 FQNENV. The CDR3 has 14 residues. V was pared by 5 bases and J by 6 bases, with 9 bases of the junction left unmatched. The chain's CDR3 is CASSSVSGGGEQYF. The CDR3 DNA reads as TGTGCCAGCAGCTCCGTCTCCGGGGGGGGCGAGCAGTACTTC.